Listed below are T cell receptor beta chains from one sample, sequenced in a study of blood T cell repertoires in COVID-19. The repertoire was sequenced with immunoSEQ multiplex PCR; TCRdb's copy has only in-frame clones and lacks some. The table lists about 400,000 clones, approximately 86% of them singletons, with 2.5% to 3.5% in the top ten. The sequenced sample consisted of peripheral blood. The receptors were gathered from a human donor in a cohort sampled during active COVID-19. Each CDR3 is given with its conserved first and last residue. A D gene is named only where the DNA matches it firmly. Clone size is given for some rows only: seen once, a few or many times, or a class if the clone is expanded.

few	TRBV21-1	TRBJ2-5	NA	14	CASSKQQGAETQYF	TGTGCCAGCAGCAAACAGCAGGGGGCTGAGACCCAGTACTTC
NA	TRBV5-1	TRBJ2-7	TRBD2	14	CASSTSGGTGEQYF	TGCGCCAGCAGCACCAGCGGGGGTACGGGGGAGCAGTACTTC
few	TRBV5-8	TRBJ2-1	TRBD2	17	CASSAPSGRAIWNEQFF	TGTGCCAGCAGCGCTCCTAGCGGGAGGGCCATTTGGAATGAGCAGTTCTTC
NA	TRBV18	TRBJ1-3	TRBD1	14	CASSPGQAGNTIYF	TGTGCCAGCTCCCCCGGACAGGCTGGAAACACCATATATTTT
once	TRBV29-1	TRBJ2-1	NA	12	CSVEIRYNEQFF	TGCAGCGTTGAGATACGGTACAATGAGCAGTTCTTC
NA	TRBV28	TRBJ2-3	NA	12	CASRHRADTQYF	TGTGCCAGCAGACACAGGGCAGATACGCAGTATTTT
NA	TRBV29-1	TRBJ2-3	TRBD2	14	CSTAGLAGTDTQYF	TGCAGCACGGCCGGACTAGCGGGCACAGATACGCAGTATTTT
once	TRBV4-1	TRBJ1-4	NA	16	CASTQRTPGIAEKLFF	TGCGCCAGCACCCAAAGGACCCCGGGAATTGCTGAAAAACTGTTTTTT
NA	TRBV7-8	TRBJ2-3	NA	15	CASSLGGPSTDTQYF	TGTGCCAGCAGCTTAGGAGGCCCTAGCACAGATACGCAGTATTTT
NA	TRBV5-1	TRBJ2-2	TRBD2	16	CASSLPSGGLVGELFF	TGCGCCAGCAGCCTCCCTAGCGGGGGTCTTGTCGGGGAGCTGTTTTTT
NA	TRBV19	TRBJ2-7	NA	11	CASSQAGKQYF	TGTGCCAGTAGCCAGGCGGGGAAGCAGTACTTC
NA	TRBV18	TRBJ2-5	TRBD1	14	CASSPRDRQETQYF	TGTGCCAGCTCACCACGGGACAGGCAAGAGACCCAGTACTTC
NA	TRBV9	TRBJ2-7	NA	15	CASSVGNSPKYEQYF	TGTGCCAGCAGCGTAGGGAACAGCCCAAAGTACGAGCAGTACTTC
NA	TRBV18	TRBJ1-1	NA	15	CASSPPWHLDTEAFF	TGTGCCAGCTCACCACCGTGGCATTTGGACACTGAAGCTTTCTTT
NA	TRBV7-2	TRBJ2-7	NA	14	CASSLDTGSYEQYF	TGTGCCAGCAGCTTAGATACTGGCTCCTACGAGCAGTACTTC